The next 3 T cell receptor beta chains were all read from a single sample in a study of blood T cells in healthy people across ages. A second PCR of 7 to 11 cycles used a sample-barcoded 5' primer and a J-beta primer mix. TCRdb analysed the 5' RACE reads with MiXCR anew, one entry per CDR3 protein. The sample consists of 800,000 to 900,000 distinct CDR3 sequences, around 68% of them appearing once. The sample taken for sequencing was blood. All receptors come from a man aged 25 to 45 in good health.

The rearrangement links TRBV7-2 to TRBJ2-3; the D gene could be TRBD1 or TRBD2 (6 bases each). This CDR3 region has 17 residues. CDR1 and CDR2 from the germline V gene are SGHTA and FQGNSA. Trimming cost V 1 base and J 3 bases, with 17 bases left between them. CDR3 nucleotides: TGTGCCAGCAGCTTAGATCCGGGGGCGAGAGGGACAGATACGCAGTATTTT. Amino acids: CASSLDPGARGTDTQYF.

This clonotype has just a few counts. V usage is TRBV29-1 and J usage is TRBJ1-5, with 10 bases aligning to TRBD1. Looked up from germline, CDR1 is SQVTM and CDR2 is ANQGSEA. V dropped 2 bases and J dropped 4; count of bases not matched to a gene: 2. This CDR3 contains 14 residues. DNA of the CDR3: TGCAGCGTTGAATCGGGACAGGGGAATCAGCCCCAGCATTTT. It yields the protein CSVESGQGNQPQHF.

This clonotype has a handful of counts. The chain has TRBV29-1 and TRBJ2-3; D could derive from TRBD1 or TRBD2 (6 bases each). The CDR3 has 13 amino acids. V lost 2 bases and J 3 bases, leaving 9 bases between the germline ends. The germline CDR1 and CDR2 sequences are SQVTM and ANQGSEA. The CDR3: CSVELGGTDTQYF. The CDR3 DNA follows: TGCAGCGTTGAATTAGGGGGGACAGATACGCAGTATTTT.